Listed below are T cell receptor beta chains from one sample, sequenced in a study of blood T cell repertoires in COVID-19. The protocol was immunoSEQ multiplex PCR, while the TCRdb copy is restricted to in-frame clones and leaves out a portion. This sample has fewer than 250,000 clones, with around four fifths found just once. Sequencing was done on a sample of peripheral blood. The receptors originated from a man between 60 and 75 years old with COVID-19, enrolled during active disease. CDR3s include the opening cysteine and the closing phenylalanine or tryptophan. Each record gives: clone size, V gene, D gene, J gene, CDR3 DNA, CDR3 protein. D genes are given only for firm matches. Where a row states a size, it is once, few, many or the class of an expanded clone; other rows omit it.

clone_size: NA
v_call: TRBV19
d_call: TRBD1
j_call: TRBJ1-2
cdr3_nt: TGTGCCAGTAGTACGCATCAGTCAGGGGGCAACGGCTACACCTTC
cdr3_aa: CASSTHQSGGNGYTF

clone_size: NA
v_call: TRBV18
d_call: TRBD2
j_call: TRBJ2-5
cdr3_nt: TGTGCCAGCTCACCCCTCCCGGCGGGAGGGCCCTCATTAGAGACCCAGTACTTC
cdr3_aa: CASSPLPAGGPSLETQYF

clone_size: once
v_call: TRBV7-9
d_call: NA
j_call: TRBJ1-1
cdr3_nt: TGTGCCAGCAGCTTAGGAGTCACTGAAGCTTTCTTT
cdr3_aa: CASSLGVTEAFF

clone_size: NA
v_call: TRBV7-7
d_call: NA
j_call: TRBJ2-2
cdr3_nt: TGTGCCAGCAGCTTAGATACAGGGAACACCGGGGAGCTGTTTTTT
cdr3_aa: CASSLDTGNTGELFF

clone_size: NA
v_call: TRBV28
d_call: NA
j_call: TRBJ1-1
cdr3_nt: TGTGCCAGCAGTTTCTCCTGGGGGGGTGCTTTCTTT
cdr3_aa: CASSFSWGGAFF

clone_size: NA
v_call: TRBV4-3
d_call: NA
j_call: TRBJ1-2
cdr3_nt: TGCGCCAGCAGCCAAGGGTCGGGTGGCTACACCTTC
cdr3_aa: CASSQGSGGYTF

clone_size: NA
v_call: TRBV30
d_call: NA
j_call: TRBJ1-2
cdr3_nt: TGTGCCTGGAGCGCCTTGGGGGGAGAGGATGGCTACACCTTC
cdr3_aa: CAWSALGGEDGYTF

clone_size: NA
v_call: TRBV6-1
d_call: TRBD1
j_call: TRBJ1-5
cdr3_nt: TGTGCCAGCAGTGAACTCGGACAGGGCTTCGGGCCCCAGCATTTT
cdr3_aa: CASSELGQGFGPQHF

clone_size: NA
v_call: TRBV11-2
d_call: NA
j_call: TRBJ1-2
cdr3_nt: TGTGCCAGCAGCTCGGAGCGTCATGGCTACACCTTC
cdr3_aa: CASSSERHGYTF

clone_size: NA
v_call: TRBV3-1/TRBV3-2
d_call: NA
j_call: TRBJ2-1
cdr3_nt: TGTGCCAGCAGCCGGGACTGGGAATACAATGAGCAGTTCTTC
cdr3_aa: CASSRDWEYNEQFF

clone_size: NA
v_call: TRBV6-5
d_call: NA
j_call: TRBJ1-1
cdr3_nt: TGTGCCAACGGACAGATCCCTAACACTGAAGCTTTCTTT
cdr3_aa: CANGQIPNTEAFF

clone_size: NA
v_call: TRBV19
d_call: TRBD1
j_call: TRBJ2-1
cdr3_nt: TGTGCCAGTAGTCTAATCACAGGGGGCCTTCGGAATGAGCAGTTCTTC
cdr3_aa: CASSLITGGLRNEQFF

clone_size: NA
v_call: TRBV11-2
d_call: TRBD1
j_call: TRBJ2-1
cdr3_nt: TGTGCCAGCAGCTTAGAGAAAGGGGGCGCCTCCTACAATGAGCAGTTCTTC
cdr3_aa: CASSLEKGGASYNEQFF

clone_size: NA
v_call: TRBV28
d_call: TRBD1
j_call: TRBJ1-2
cdr3_nt: TGTGCCAGCAGACCAACCGGACAGGGTGGGGGTGGCTACACCTTC
cdr3_aa: CASRPTGQGGGGYTF

clone_size: NA
v_call: TRBV3-1/TRBV3-2
d_call: NA
j_call: TRBJ2-2
cdr3_nt: TGTGCCAGCAGCCAAGCTCGGAACACCGGGGAGCTGTTTTTT
cdr3_aa: CASSQARNTGELFF

clone_size: NA
v_call: TRBV7-9
d_call: NA
j_call: TRBJ1-5
cdr3_nt: TGTGCCAGCAGTCAGGACAATCAGCCCCAGCATTTT
cdr3_aa: CASSQDNQPQHF

clone_size: NA
v_call: TRBV5-1
d_call: NA
j_call: TRBJ2-2
cdr3_nt: TGCGCCAGCAGCTTGACCGGGGGTGTCGGGACCGGGGAGCTGTTTTTT
cdr3_aa: CASSLTGGVGTGELFF

clone_size: once
v_call: TRBV28
d_call: NA
j_call: TRBJ2-3
cdr3_nt: TGTGCCAACGCGGACAGCCTCACAGATACGCAGTATTTT
cdr3_aa: CANADSLTDTQYF

clone_size: NA
v_call: TRBV29-1
d_call: TRBD1
j_call: TRBJ2-4
cdr3_nt: TGCAGCGTGGGGACAGGGACTCCACAGGATAACATTCAGTACTTC
cdr3_aa: CSVGTGTPQDNIQYF

clone_size: NA
v_call: TRBV2
d_call: NA
j_call: TRBJ1-2
cdr3_nt: TGTGCCAGCATGATAGGGGAAGGCTACACCTTC
cdr3_aa: CASMIGEGYTF

clone_size: once
v_call: TRBV3-1/TRBV3-2
d_call: NA
j_call: TRBJ1-5
cdr3_nt: TGTGCCAGCAGCCAAGCCCCAGGGATTAATCAGCCCCAGCATTTT
cdr3_aa: CASSQAPGINQPQHF

clone_size: NA
v_call: TRBV11-3
d_call: NA
j_call: TRBJ2-7
cdr3_nt: TGTGCCAGCAGCGCCCAGGGAAAAGAGCAGTACTTC
cdr3_aa: CASSAQGKEQYF

clone_size: NA
v_call: TRBV7-9
d_call: NA
j_call: TRBJ1-3
cdr3_nt: TGTGCCAGCAGCACCCTCCAGGGTTCCGGAAACACCATATATTTT
cdr3_aa: CASSTLQGSGNTIYF

clone_size: NA
v_call: TRBV6-5
d_call: NA
j_call: TRBJ2-1
cdr3_nt: TGTGCCAGCAGCAGGGGGGCTTACAATGAGCAGTTCTTC
cdr3_aa: CASSRGAYNEQFF

clone_size: few
v_call: TRBV28
d_call: TRBD2
j_call: TRBJ2-7
cdr3_nt: TGTGCCAGCAGTTTCCCCCGCGGGAGAAAGGGCTACGAGCAGTACTTC
cdr3_aa: CASSFPRGRKGYEQYF

clone_size: NA
v_call: TRBV30
d_call: NA
j_call: TRBJ1-6
cdr3_nt: TGTGCCTGGGACAGTAAAAATTCACCCCTCCACTTT
cdr3_aa: CAWDSKNSPLHF

clone_size: NA
v_call: TRBV2
d_call: NA
j_call: TRBJ2-7
cdr3_nt: TGTGCCAGCCGATCGGGACTTACATTCTACGAGCAGTACTTC
cdr3_aa: CASRSGLTFYEQYF

clone_size: NA
v_call: TRBV5-1
d_call: TRBD1
j_call: TRBJ1-4
cdr3_nt: TGCGCCAGCAGCTTTATTTGGACAGGGACTAATGAAAAACTGTTTTTT
cdr3_aa: CASSFIWTGTNEKLFF

clone_size: NA
v_call: TRBV3-1/TRBV3-2
d_call: NA
j_call: TRBJ1-1
cdr3_nt: TGTGCCAGCAGCCAAGAAGGAGCCTTCACTGAAGCTTTCTTT
cdr3_aa: CASSQEGAFTEAFF

clone_size: once
v_call: TRBV21-1
d_call: NA
j_call: TRBJ1-5
cdr3_nt: TGTGCCAGCAGCACCTCGGACAGACGTGGAAGCCCCAATCAGCCCCAGCATTTT
cdr3_aa: CASSTSDRRGSPNQPQHF

clone_size: NA
v_call: TRBV6-5
d_call: NA
j_call: TRBJ1-2
cdr3_nt: TGTGCCAGCAGTTACCTGGCGGGAGTGACTAACTATGGCTACACCTTC
cdr3_aa: CASSYLAGVTNYGYTF

clone_size: few
v_call: TRBV6-2/TRBV6-3
d_call: TRBD2
j_call: TRBJ2-1
cdr3_nt: TGTGCCAGCAGTTACCGGTTGGGACTAGCGACTTCCTACAATGAGCAGTTCTTC
cdr3_aa: CASSYRLGLATSYNEQFF

clone_size: NA
v_call: TRBV29-1
d_call: TRBD1
j_call: TRBJ2-1
cdr3_nt: TGCAGCGTTGAAGATCTTGGGACAGGGTGGAATGAGCAGTTCTTC
cdr3_aa: CSVEDLGTGWNEQFF

clone_size: few
v_call: TRBV27
d_call: TRBD1
j_call: TRBJ1-1
cdr3_nt: TGTGCCAGCAGCCCAAGGGGACAGGGGATGAACACTGAAGCTTTCTTT
cdr3_aa: CASSPRGQGMNTEAFF

clone_size: NA
v_call: TRBV6-5
d_call: TRBD1
j_call: TRBJ2-7
cdr3_nt: TGTGCCAGCACCCGACAGGGTACGACCTACGAGCAGTACTTC
cdr3_aa: CASTRQGTTYEQYF

clone_size: NA
v_call: TRBV9
d_call: TRBD2
j_call: TRBJ2-1
cdr3_nt: TGTGCCAGCAGCGTAGCTGCGGGAGGGGGCAATGAGCAGTTCTTC
cdr3_aa: CASSVAAGGGNEQFF

clone_size: NA
v_call: TRBV3-1/TRBV3-2
d_call: NA
j_call: TRBJ2-7
cdr3_nt: TGTGCCAGCAGCCAAGAGGCAGGCTCTTACGAGCAGTACTTC
cdr3_aa: CASSQEAGSYEQYF

clone_size: NA
v_call: TRBV19
d_call: TRBD1
j_call: TRBJ1-5
cdr3_nt: TGTGCCAGTTCGACGCAGGGGGTCGGGCCCCAGCATTTT
cdr3_aa: CASSTQGVGPQHF

clone_size: NA
v_call: TRBV3-1/TRBV3-2
d_call: TRBD1
j_call: TRBJ1-2
cdr3_nt: TGTGCCAGCAGCCAAGAGTCGACAGGGCTTGGAGGCTACACCTTC
cdr3_aa: CASSQESTGLGGYTF

clone_size: NA
v_call: TRBV4-2
d_call: NA
j_call: TRBJ1-1
cdr3_nt: TGTGCCAGCAGCCAAGAATCGGGTGAAGCTTTCTTT
cdr3_aa: CASSQESGEAFF

clone_size: once
v_call: TRBV5-1
d_call: NA
j_call: TRBJ1-4
cdr3_nt: TGCGCCAGCAGCCAGCAGGGGATTGCTAATGAAAAACTGTTTTTT
cdr3_aa: CASSQQGIANEKLFF

clone_size: NA
v_call: TRBV2
d_call: NA
j_call: TRBJ1-5
cdr3_nt: TGTGCCAGCAGAACAGGGTCGTCGGCGAGCAATCAGCCCCAGCATTTT
cdr3_aa: CASRTGSSASNQPQHF

clone_size: NA
v_call: TRBV12-3/TRBV12-4
d_call: NA
j_call: TRBJ2-5
cdr3_nt: TGTGCCAGCAGTTTAATCGTACAAGAGACCCAGTACTTC
cdr3_aa: CASSLIVQETQYF

clone_size: NA
v_call: TRBV5-4
d_call: NA
j_call: TRBJ1-1
cdr3_nt: TGTGCCAGCAGCTTGGACTTAGCGGGCACTGAAGCTTTCTTT
cdr3_aa: CASSLDLAGTEAFF

clone_size: NA
v_call: TRBV29-1
d_call: NA
j_call: TRBJ2-7
cdr3_nt: TGCAGCGCTCTGCCAGGGCTGGAAGACGAGCAGTACTTC
cdr3_aa: CSALPGLEDEQYF

clone_size: NA
v_call: TRBV6-6
d_call: NA
j_call: TRBJ2-2
cdr3_nt: TGTGCCAGCGGCCTAGTCGGAGGGCGGGCCACCGGGGAGCTGTTTTTT
cdr3_aa: CASGLVGGRATGELFF

clone_size: once
v_call: TRBV18
d_call: TRBD1
j_call: TRBJ2-4
cdr3_nt: TGTGCCAGCTCACCAGGCGAGGCAGGGGGCGCTCGCATTCAGTACTTC
cdr3_aa: CASSPGEAGGARIQYF

clone_size: few
v_call: TRBV25-1
d_call: NA
j_call: TRBJ1-1
cdr3_nt: TGTGCCAGCAGCCTTCTAGGGACAGAAGCTTTCTTT
cdr3_aa: CASSLLGTEAFF

clone_size: NA
v_call: TRBV10-3
d_call: TRBD2
j_call: TRBJ2-3
cdr3_nt: TGTGCCATCGACGCCCGAGCGGGAGGGGGGAGTACGCAGTATTTT
cdr3_aa: CAIDARAGGGSTQYF

clone_size: NA
v_call: TRBV28
d_call: NA
j_call: TRBJ1-1
cdr3_nt: TGTGCCAGCAGGCCTTATCAGGGGACGAACACTGAAGCTTTCTTT
cdr3_aa: CASRPYQGTNTEAFF

clone_size: NA
v_call: TRBV19
d_call: NA
j_call: TRBJ2-1
cdr3_nt: TGTGCCAGTAGTCCCTTTTACAATGAGCAGTTCTTC
cdr3_aa: CASSPFYNEQFF